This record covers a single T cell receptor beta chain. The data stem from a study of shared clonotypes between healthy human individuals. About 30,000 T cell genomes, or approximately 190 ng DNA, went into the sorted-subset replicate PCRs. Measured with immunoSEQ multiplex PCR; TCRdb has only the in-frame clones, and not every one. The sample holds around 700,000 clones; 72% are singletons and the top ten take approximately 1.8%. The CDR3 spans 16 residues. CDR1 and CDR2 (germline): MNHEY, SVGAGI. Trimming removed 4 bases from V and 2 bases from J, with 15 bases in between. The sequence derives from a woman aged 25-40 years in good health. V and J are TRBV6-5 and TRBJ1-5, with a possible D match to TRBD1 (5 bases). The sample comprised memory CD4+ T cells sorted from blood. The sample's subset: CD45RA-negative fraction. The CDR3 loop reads CASSSLIRGRNQPQHF. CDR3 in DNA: TGTGCCAGCAGTTCCCTCATCCGGGGACGCAATCAGCCCCAGCATTTT.